This is a list of T cell receptor beta chains from one sample in a study of regulatory T cells in long-lasting Graves disease. A single record per CDR3 protein comes from TCRdb applying MiXCR to the multiplex PCR reads. The sample carries a few hundred thousand distinct CDR3 sequences, 23% recorded once. The sample consisted of peripheral blood mononuclear cells (PBMCs), taken when the disease was refractory, from a patient treated with antithyroid drugs. The origin of the receptors is a female donor with Graves disease. Both conserved end residues are part of each CDR3. Each record gives: clone size, D gene, J gene, V gene, CDR3 protein, CDR3 DNA. D genes are given only for firm matches. For some rows the clone size is stated as once, few or many, or as a class when expanded; others skip it.

size: .
D: .
J: TRBJ2-2
V: TRBV28
CDR3: CASSVMSRELFF
DNA: TGTGCCAGCAGTGTAATGTCGAGGGAGCTGTTTTTT

size: few
D: TRBD2
J: TRBJ2-5
V: TRBV30
CDR3: CAWSTGGETQYF
DNA: TGTGCCTGGAGTACGGGGGGAGAGACCCAGTACTTC

size: .
D: .
J: TRBJ1-2
V: TRBV30
CDR3: CAWRVAGAGGYTF
DNA: TGTGCCTGGAGGGTGGCCGGAGCAGGGGGCTACACCTTC

size: many
D: .
J: TRBJ1-2
V: TRBV4-3
CDR3: CASSQDGTYGYTF
DNA: TGTGCCAGCAGCCAAGATGGGACCTATGGCTACACCTTC

size: once
D: TRBD1
J: TRBJ1-1
V: TRBV18
CDR3: CASSPYGQANTEAFF
DNA: TGTGCCAGCTCACCCTATGGACAGGCGAACACTGAAGCTTTCTTT

size: .
D: .
J: TRBJ1-5
V: TRBV9
CDR3: CASRLGNGPYVDQPQHF
DNA: TGTGCCAGCAGGTTAGGGAATGGGCCGTACGTTGATCAGCCCCAGCATTTT

size: .
D: .
J: TRBJ1-1
V: TRBV12-3/TRBV12-4
CDR3: CASSLARVENTEAFF
DNA: TGTGCCAGCAGTCTCGCAAGGGTAGAGAACACTGAAGCTTTCTTT

size: many
D: .
J: TRBJ1-2
V: TRBV11-2
CDR3: CASSLAREGGYTF
DNA: TGTGCCAGCAGCTTAGCGAGGGAGGGTGGCTACACCTTC

size: .
D: TRBD2
J: TRBJ2-7
V: TRBV19
CDR3: CASSISSGRVESYEQYF
DNA: TGTGCCAGTAGTATCTCGAGCGGGAGGGTGGAATCCTACGAGCAGTACTTC

size: many
D: .
J: TRBJ2-7
V: TRBV20-1
CDR3: CSAQEAYEQYF
DNA: TGCAGTGCTCAGGAGGCCTACGAGCAGTACTTC

size: many
D: .
J: TRBJ2-5
V: TRBV29-1
CDR3: CSVRFGTVYQETQYF
DNA: TGCAGCGTTCGGTTCGGCACAGTGTACCAAGAGACCCAGTACTTC

size: few
D: .
J: TRBJ1-1
V: TRBV5-5
CDR3: CASSSELQNLNTEAFF
DNA: TGTGCCAGCAGCTCGGAGTTACAGAATTTGAACACTGAAGCTTTCTTT

size: .
D: .
J: TRBJ1-5
V: TRBV28
CDR3: CASISQGNQPQHF
DNA: TGTGCCAGCATTTCCCAGGGTAATCAGCCCCAGCATTTT

size: many
D: .
J: TRBJ2-1
V: TRBV25-1
CDR3: CASSLGEGRTNEQFF
DNA: TGTGCCAGCAGCCTAGGCGAGGGCAGGACGAATGAGCAGTTCTTC

size: .
D: .
J: TRBJ2-2
V: TRBV27
CDR3: CASRTTSFGTGELFF
DNA: TGTGCCAGCAGGACCACTTCTTTCGGCACCGGGGAGCTGTTTTTT

size: .
D: .
J: TRBJ2-7
V: TRBV11-2
CDR3: CASSLGARADYEQYF
DNA: TGTGCCAGCAGCTTAGGGGCTCGGGCCGACTACGAGCAGTACTTC

size: .
D: .
J: TRBJ2-2
V: TRBV28
CDR3: CASRETGHYTGELFF
DNA: TGTGCCAGCAGGGAAACAGGGCACTACACCGGGGAGCTGTTTTTT

size: .
D: TRBD1
J: TRBJ1-5
V: TRBV19
CDR3: CASRRGTADQPQHF
DNA: TGTGCCAGTAGAAGAGGGACAGCGGATCAGCCCCAGCATTTT

size: once
D: .
J: TRBJ1-4
V: TRBV12-3/TRBV12-4
CDR3: CASSRGNGGPIEKLFF
DNA: TGTGCCAGCAGCCGGGGGAATGGGGGGCCGATTGAAAAACTGTTTTTT

size: .
D: TRBD2
J: TRBJ2-7
V: TRBV15
CDR3: CATSRSGVSYEQYF
DNA: TGTGCCACCAGCAGAAGCGGGGTCTCCTACGAGCAGTACTTC

size: many
D: TRBD1
J: TRBJ1-4
V: TRBV6-1
CDR3: CASSGQEGAGEKLFF
DNA: TGTGCCAGCAGTGGTCAGGAGGGGGCAGGGGAAAAACTGTTTTTT

size: many
D: TRBD1
J: TRBJ2-5
V: TRBV12-3/TRBV12-4
CDR3: CASSSGTGLETQYF
DNA: TGTGCCAGCAGCTCCGGGACAGGGTTAGAGACCCAGTACTTC

size: .
D: .
J: TRBJ2-4
V: TRBV27
CDR3: CASREGPQNIQYF
DNA: TGTGCCAGCAGGGAGGGGCCTCAAAACATTCAGTACTTC

size: many
D: TRBD2
J: TRBJ2-7
V: TRBV10-2
CDR3: CASRTGTSGIIGREQYF
DNA: TGCGCCAGCAGAACCGGGACTAGCGGTATTATTGGGCGCGAGCAGTACTTC

size: many
D: .
J: TRBJ2-7
V: TRBV12-3/TRBV12-4
CDR3: CASSLGGGGDEQYF
DNA: TGTGCCAGCAGTTTGGGTGGCGGCGGGGACGAGCAGTACTTC

size: .
D: TRBD2
J: TRBJ2-1
V: TRBV20-1
CDR3: CSANDPGLAGPYNEQFF
DNA: TGCAGTGCTAATGATCCGGGACTAGCGGGACCTTACAATGAGCAGTTCTTC